This T cell receptor (beta chain) came from a study of T cell responses to AZD1222 COVID-19 vaccine. At the level of the study: Second-dose groups at about 4 or about 12 weeks were pooled. Study results and limitations: Most donors were white British, females outnumbered males, and clonal diversity was possibly underestimated. Seropositive at baseline were only 5 or 6 AZD1222 recipients. When two AZD1222 doses had been given, Spike-specific TCR breadth and depth rose.

CDR1 is SQVTM, CDR2 ANQGSEA, per germline. The CDR3 extends over 17 amino acids. V lost 1 base and J lost 1; bases outside the gene matches: 9. With respect to this clone: Its specificity is not known.

Method: immunoSEQ multiplex PCR; TCRdb's copy keeps in-frame clones and lacks some. This table has about 140,000 clones, 75% to 95% appearing once. This chain uses TRBV29-1 with TRBJ2-5; TRBD1 matches 10 bases. This material consisted of peripheral blood, taken on day 0 of AZD1222 vaccination. This clonotype was sampled from an adult in good health. The CDR3 is CSVEGPRDRGLQETQYF. CDR3 nucleotide sequence: TGCAGCGTTGAAGGTCCCCGGGACAGGGGCCTCCAAGAGACCCAGTACTTC.